What follows are 8 T cell receptor beta chains derived from one specimen sequenced in a study of Tregs in tolerant kidney transplant recipients. The repertoire was sequenced with immunoSEQ multiplex PCR; TCRdb's copy has only in-frame clones and lacks some. The sample lists roughly 20,000 clones, approximately 81% occurring once. Recipients received nonmyeloablative bone marrow transplants from related graft donors, with transient mixed chimerism. The sample in question was CD8+ T cells from blood (PBMCs), obtained 6 months after the transplant. All receptors derive from a human patient who received a combined kidney and bone marrow transplant. Some T cells may have come from the graft donor.

This clone has a single count. This rearrangement joins TRBV7-9 to TRBJ1-1; possibly TRBD1 for D (6 bases). The CDR3 sequence is 14 residues long. Germline CDR1 SEHNR, CDR2 FQNEAQ (reference sequence). V was shortened by 6 bases and J by 4 bases, with 15 bases between the two germline ends. The CDR3 DNA sequence: TGTGCCAGCAGTTCCGGGTTAGGGGGCACTGAAGCTTTCTTT. Its protein product is CASSSGLGGTEAFF.

The V call is TRBV5-6, the J call TRBJ1-2; D possibly corresponds to TRBD1 (5 bases). Germline-derived CDR1 and CDR2 are SGHDT and YYEEEE. V was clipped by 4 bases and J by 6 bases, with 19 bases between them. This CDR3 comprises 15 residues. CDR3 sequence: CASSTFRQFRNGYTF. CDR3 in DNA: TGTGCCAGCAGCACGTTTCGACAGTTTAGGAATGGCTACACCTTC.

The rearrangement joins TRBV4-1 to TRBJ2-7; 11 bases align to TRBD2. The CDR3 is 15 residues long. CDR1 is MGHRA, CDR2 YSYEKL, per germline. V lost 0 bases and J lost 2; bases outside the gene matches: 0. CDR3 DNA: TGCGCCAGCAGCCAAGAACTAGCGGGAGCCTACGAGCAGTACTTC. Protein product: CASSQELAGAYEQYF.

Only a few counts were recorded for this clone. This rearrangement joins TRBV7-2 to TRBJ1-2; D might be TRBD1 (5 bases). Between the trimmed V and J ends, which lost 1 base and 8 bases, there was a span of 17 bases. Germline CDR1 SGHTA, CDR2 FQGNSA. The CDR3 loop spans 15 amino acids. This CDR3 is CASSLDQGIARGYTF. DNA of the CDR3: TGTGCCAGCAGCTTAGATCAGGGAATAGCAAGGGGCTACACCTTC. Complete variable domain (other parts from reference TRBV7-2 and TRBJ1-2): GAGVSQSPSNKVTEKGKDVELRCDPISGHTALYWYRQSLGQGLEFLIYFQGNSAPDKSGLPSDRFSAERTGGSVSTLTIQRTQQEDSAVYLCASSLDQGIARGYTFGSGTRLTVV.

This clone was seen just once. The chain joins TRBV9 to TRBJ2-1; 8 nucleotides agree with TRBD2. Germline-derived CDR1 and CDR2 are SGDLS and YYNGEE. CDR3 length equals 14 residues. V shed 0 bases, J shed 6 bases, and the junction held 2 bases outside the gene matches. CDR3 amino acids: CASSVDLAGNEQFF. The CDR3, as DNA: TGTGCCAGCAGCGTAGATCTAGCGGGCAATGAGCAGTTCTTC. Filled out from reference TRBV9 and TRBJ2-1, the complete variable domain reads DSGVTQTPKHLITATGQRVTLRCSPRSGDLSVYWYQQSLDQGLQFLIQYYNGEERAKGNILERFSAQQFPDLHSELNLSSLELGDSALYFCASSVDLAGNEQFFGPGTRLTVL.

The CDR3 region is CASSPTGGFGEQYF. The CDR3 nucleotides read TGTGCCAGCAGCCCTACAGGGGGTTTCGGAGAGCAGTACTTC. The V call is TRBV7-9, the J call TRBJ2-7; 8 bases agree with TRBD1. This CDR3 is 14 amino acids long. J lost 7 bases, V lost 5 bases, and 10 bases had no gene match. Germline V lookup: CDR1 SEHNR, CDR2 FQNEAQ (reference sequence).

This chain uses TRBV5-8 with TRBJ2-1, with D perhaps matching TRBD1 (5 bases). The CDR3 length is 14 residues. Trimming stripped 0 bases from V and 9 bases from J, with 13 bases between. The germline V gene has CDR1 SGHTS and CDR2 YDEGEE. The CDR3 nucleotides are TGTGCCAGCAGCTTGGAATCTTCAGGGTTTGAGCAGTTCTTC. It is translated as CASSLESSGFEQFF.

A word on this clone: One end of the junction is discordant with germline, which a read error may explain. At the DNA level, this CDR3 is encoded by other sequences in the same sample as well. The genes are TRBV9 and TRBJ1-6, with TRBD1 identical over 10 bases. CDR3 length: 15 residues. CDR1 SGDLS and CDR2 YYNGEE come from the germline V gene. The CDR3 here is CASSVGTGANSPLHF. The CDR3 DNA follows: TGTGCCAGCAGCGTCGGGACAGGGGCTAATTCCCCCCTCCACTTT.